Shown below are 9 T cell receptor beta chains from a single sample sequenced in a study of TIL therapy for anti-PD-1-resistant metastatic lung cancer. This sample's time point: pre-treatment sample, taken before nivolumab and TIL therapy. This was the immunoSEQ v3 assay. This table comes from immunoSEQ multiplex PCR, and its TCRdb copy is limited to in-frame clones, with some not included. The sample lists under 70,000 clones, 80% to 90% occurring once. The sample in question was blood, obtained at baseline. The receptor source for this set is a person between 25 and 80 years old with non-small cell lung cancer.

The CDR3 loop reads CASSVDPRSGNTIYF. As DNA, the CDR3 is TGTGCCAGCAGCGTAGATCCTCGCTCTGGAAACACCATATATTTT. This chain joins TRBV9 and TRBJ1-3; D is uncertain. There are 15 residues in the CDR3. From germline, CDR1 is SGDLS and CDR2 YYNGEE. The V end was cut by 0 bases, the J end by 0 bases, with 7 bases between.

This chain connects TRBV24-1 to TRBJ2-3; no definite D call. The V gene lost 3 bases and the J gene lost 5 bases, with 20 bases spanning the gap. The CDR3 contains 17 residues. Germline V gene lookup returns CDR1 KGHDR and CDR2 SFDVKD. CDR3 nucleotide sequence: TGTGCCACCAGTGATGCCTACGGCGGTGCAATGAAAGATACGCAGTATTTT. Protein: CATSDAYGGAMKDTQYF.

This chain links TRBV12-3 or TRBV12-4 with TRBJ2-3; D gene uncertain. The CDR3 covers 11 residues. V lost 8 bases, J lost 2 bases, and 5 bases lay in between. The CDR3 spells CASGITDTQYF. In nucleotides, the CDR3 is TGTGCCAGCGGAATCACAGATACGCAGTATTTT.

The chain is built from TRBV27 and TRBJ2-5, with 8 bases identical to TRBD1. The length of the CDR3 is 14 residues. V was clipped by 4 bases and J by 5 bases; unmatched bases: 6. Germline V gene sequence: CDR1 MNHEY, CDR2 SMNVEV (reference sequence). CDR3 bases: TGTGCCAGCAGTTCCCGGACAGGGAAGGAGACCCAGTACTTC. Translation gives CASSSRTGKETQYF.

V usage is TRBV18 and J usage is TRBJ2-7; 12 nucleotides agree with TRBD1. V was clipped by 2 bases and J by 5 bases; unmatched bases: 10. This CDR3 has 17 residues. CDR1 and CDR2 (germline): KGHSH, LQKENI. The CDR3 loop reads CASSPKGGQGALHEQYF. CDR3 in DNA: TGTGCCAGCTCACCAAAAGGGGGACAGGGGGCTCTCCACGAGCAGTACTTC.

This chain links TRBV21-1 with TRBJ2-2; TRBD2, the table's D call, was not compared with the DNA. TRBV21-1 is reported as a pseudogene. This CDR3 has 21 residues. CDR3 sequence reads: CASSTPIGASGTGGVTGELFF. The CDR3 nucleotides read TGTGCCAGCAGCACCCCTATCGGAGCTAGCGGGACAGGTGGTGTCACCGGGGAGCTGTTTTTT.

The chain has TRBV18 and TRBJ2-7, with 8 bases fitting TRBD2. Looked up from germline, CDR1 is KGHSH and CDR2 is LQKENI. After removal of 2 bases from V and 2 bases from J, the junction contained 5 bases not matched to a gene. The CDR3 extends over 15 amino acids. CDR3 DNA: TGTGCCAGCTCACCAGTCACTAGCGGACCCTACGAGCAGTACTTC. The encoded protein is CASSPVTSGPYEQYF. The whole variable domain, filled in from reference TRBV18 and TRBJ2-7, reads NAGVMQNPRHLVRRRGQEARLRCSPMKGHSHVYWYRQLPEEGLKFMVYLQKENIIDESGMPKERFSAEFPKEGPSILRIQQVVRGDSAAYFCASSPVTSGPYEQYFGPGTRLTVT.

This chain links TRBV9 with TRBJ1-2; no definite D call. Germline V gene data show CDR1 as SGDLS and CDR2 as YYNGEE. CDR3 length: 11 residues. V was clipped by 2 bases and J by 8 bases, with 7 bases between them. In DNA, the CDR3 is TGTGCCAGCAGCGTTCCCGGGGGCTACACCTTC. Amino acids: CASSVPGGYTF.

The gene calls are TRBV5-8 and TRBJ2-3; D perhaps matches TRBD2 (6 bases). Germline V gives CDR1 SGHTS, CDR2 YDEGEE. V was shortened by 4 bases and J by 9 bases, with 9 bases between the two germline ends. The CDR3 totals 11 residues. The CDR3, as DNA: TGTGCCAGCAGCCTGGGACTGACGCAGTATTTT. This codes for CASSLGLTQYF.